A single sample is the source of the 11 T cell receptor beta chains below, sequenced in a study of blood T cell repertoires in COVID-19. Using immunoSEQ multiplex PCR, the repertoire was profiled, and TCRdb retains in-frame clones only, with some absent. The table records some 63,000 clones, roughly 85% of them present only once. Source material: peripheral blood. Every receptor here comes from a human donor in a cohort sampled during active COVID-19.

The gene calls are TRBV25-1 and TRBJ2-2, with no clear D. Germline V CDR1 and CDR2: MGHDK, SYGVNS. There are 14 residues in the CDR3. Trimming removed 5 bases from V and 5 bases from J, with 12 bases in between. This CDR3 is CASSPKKITGELFF. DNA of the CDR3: TGTGCCAGCAGTCCTAAAAAGATTACCGGGGAGCTGTTTTTT.

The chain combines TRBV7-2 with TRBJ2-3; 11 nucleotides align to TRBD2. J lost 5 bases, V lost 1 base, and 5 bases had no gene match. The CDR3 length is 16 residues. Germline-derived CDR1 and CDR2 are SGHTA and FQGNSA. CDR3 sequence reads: CASSLGGSGRVDTQYF. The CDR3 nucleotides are TGTGCCAGCAGCTTAGGGGGTAGCGGGAGGGTAGATACGCAGTATTTT.

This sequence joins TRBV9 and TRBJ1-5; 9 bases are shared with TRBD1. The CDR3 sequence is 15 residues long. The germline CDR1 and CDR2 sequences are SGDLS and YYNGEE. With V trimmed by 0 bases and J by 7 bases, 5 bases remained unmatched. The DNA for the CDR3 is TGTGCCAGCAGCGTAGGACAGGGGGGTAACCAGCCCCAGCATTTT. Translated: CASSVGQGGNQPQHF.

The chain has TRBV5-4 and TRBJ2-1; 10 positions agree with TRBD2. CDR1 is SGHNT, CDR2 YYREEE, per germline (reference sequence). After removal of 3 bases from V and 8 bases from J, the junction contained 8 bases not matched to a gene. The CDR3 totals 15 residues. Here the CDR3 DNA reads TGTGCCAGCAGCTCAGTAGGGACTAGCGCGTATGAGCAGTTCTTC. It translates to CASSSVGTSAYEQFF.

CDR3 amino acids: CASSSTGSSNQPQHF. The DNA of the CDR3 is TGTGCCAGCAGCTCTACAGGCTCTAGCAATCAGCCCCAGCATTTT. The chain carries TRBV5-5 and TRBJ1-5; the D gene is possibly TRBD1 (5 bases). In germline, CDR1 is SGHKS, CDR2 YYEKEE (reference sequence). V was trimmed by 3 bases and J by 0 bases, leaving 10 bases between them. The CDR3 consists of 15 residues. Using reference TRBV5-5 and TRBJ1-5 for the parts outside the CDR3, the full variable domain is DAGVTQSPTHLIKTRGQQVTLRCSPISGHKSVSWYQQVLGQGPQFIFQYYEKEERGRGNFPDRFSARQFPNYSSELNVNALLLGDSALYLCASSSTGSSNQPQHFGDGTRLSIL.

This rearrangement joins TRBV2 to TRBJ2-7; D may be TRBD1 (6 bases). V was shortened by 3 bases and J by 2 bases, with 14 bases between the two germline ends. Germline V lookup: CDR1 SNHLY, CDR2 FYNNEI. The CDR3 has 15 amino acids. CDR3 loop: CASSDIRTATYEQYF. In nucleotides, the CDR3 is TGTGCCAGCAGTGATATTAGGACAGCTACCTACGAGCAGTACTTC.

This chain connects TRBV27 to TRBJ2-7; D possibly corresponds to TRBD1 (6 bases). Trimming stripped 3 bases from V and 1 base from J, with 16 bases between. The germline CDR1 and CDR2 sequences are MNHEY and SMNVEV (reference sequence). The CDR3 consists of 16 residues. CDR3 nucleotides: TGTGCCAGCAGTTTTAGGGGGAGATTCGGGTCCTACGAGCAGTACTTC. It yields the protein CASSFRGRFGSYEQYF.

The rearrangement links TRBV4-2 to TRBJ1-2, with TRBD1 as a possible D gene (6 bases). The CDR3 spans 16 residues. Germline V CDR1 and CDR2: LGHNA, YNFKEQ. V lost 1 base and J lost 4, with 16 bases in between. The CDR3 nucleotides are TGTGCCAGCAGCCAAGGTTCTAAGGACAGTCTCTATGGCTACACCTTC. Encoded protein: CASSQGSKDSLYGYTF.

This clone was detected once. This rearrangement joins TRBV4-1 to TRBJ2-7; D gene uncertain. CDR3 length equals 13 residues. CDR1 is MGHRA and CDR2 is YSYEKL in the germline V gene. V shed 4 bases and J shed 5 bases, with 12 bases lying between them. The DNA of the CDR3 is TGCGCCAGCAGCCCGGTCTGGCGGAACGAGCAGTACTTC. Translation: CASSPVWRNEQYF.

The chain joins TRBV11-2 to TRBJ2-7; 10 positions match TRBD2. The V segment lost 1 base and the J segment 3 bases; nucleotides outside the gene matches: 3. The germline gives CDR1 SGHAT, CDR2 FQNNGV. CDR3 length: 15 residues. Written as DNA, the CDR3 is TGTGCCAGCAGCTTAGCGGCTAGCGGGAGCTACGAGCAGTACTTC. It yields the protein CASSLAASGSYEQYF.

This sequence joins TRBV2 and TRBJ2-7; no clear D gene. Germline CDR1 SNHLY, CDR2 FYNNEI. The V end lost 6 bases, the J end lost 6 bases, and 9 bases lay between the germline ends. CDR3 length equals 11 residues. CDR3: CASSLSVEQYF. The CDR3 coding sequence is TGTGCCAGCAGCCTCAGTGTCGAGCAGTACTTC.